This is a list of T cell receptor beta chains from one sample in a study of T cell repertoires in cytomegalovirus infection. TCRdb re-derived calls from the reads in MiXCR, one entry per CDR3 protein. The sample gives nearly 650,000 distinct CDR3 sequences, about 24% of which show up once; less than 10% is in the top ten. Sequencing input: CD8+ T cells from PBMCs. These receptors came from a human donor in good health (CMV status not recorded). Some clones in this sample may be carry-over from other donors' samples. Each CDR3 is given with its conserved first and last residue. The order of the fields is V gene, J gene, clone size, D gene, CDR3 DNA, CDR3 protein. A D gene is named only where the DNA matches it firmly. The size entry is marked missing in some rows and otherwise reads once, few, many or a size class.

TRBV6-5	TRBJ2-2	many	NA	TGTGCCAGCAGTTCCCGGCCCGGGGAGCTGTTTTTT	CASSSRPGELFF
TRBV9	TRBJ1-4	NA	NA	TGTGCCAGCAGCGTAGAGGGGGGCGCGGGTGAAAAACTGTTTTTT	CASSVEGGAGEKLFF
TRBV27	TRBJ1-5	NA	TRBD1	TGTGCCAGCAGTTTAAGAGGGGGCGCAGGGAAACAGCCCCAGCATTTT	CASSLRGGAGKQPQHF
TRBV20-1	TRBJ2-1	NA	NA	TGCAGTGCTAGGGGTCAGGGGTACCCCTACAATGAGCAGTTCTTC	CSARGQGYPYNEQFF
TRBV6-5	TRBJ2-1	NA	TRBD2	TGTGCCAGCAGTTACTCTCTAGCGGGGGGTTACAATGAGCAGTTCTTC	CASSYSLAGGYNEQFF
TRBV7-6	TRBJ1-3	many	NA	TGTGCCAGCAGCTACAGGGTTAGCTCTGGAAACACCATATATTTT	CASSYRVSSGNTIYF
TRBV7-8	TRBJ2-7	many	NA	TGTGCCAGCAGCTTTCGGGGACGTTACGAGCAGTACTTC	CASSFRGRYEQYF
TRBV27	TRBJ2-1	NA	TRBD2	TGTGCCAGCAGTTCTAGCGGGACCTACAATGAGCAGTTCTTC	CASSSSGTYNEQFF
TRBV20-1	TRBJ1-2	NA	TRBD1	TGCAGTGCTAGAGCCAATTTTAACTTATTCCCCGGGACAGGGGATAACAATGGCTACACCTTC	CSARANFNLFPGTGDNNGYTF
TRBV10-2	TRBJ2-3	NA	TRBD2	TGCGCCAGCAGTGAGACGGGCGGTACGGGGGGGCTGTACGATACGCAGTATTTT	CASSETGGTGGLYDTQYF
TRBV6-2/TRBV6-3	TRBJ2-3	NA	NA	TGTGCCAGCAGGCCACGCAGGGCGGCAGATACGCAGTATTTT	CASRPRRAADTQYF
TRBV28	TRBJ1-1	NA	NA	TGTGCCAGCAGTCTCACCAGGTCCAACACTGAAGCTTTCTTT	CASSLTRSNTEAFF
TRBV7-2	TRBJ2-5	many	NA	TGTGCCAGCAGCTTAGGACGGAGTTCGGAGACCCAGTACTTC	CASSLGRSSETQYF
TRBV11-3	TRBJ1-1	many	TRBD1	TGTGCCAGCAGCTCCAGGGGGCCGAACACTGAAGCTTTCTTT	CASSSRGPNTEAFF
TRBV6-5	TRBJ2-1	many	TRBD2	TGTGCCAGCAGTTACTCGTCTAGCGGGGGCTACAATGAGCAGTTCTTC	CASSYSSSGGYNEQFF
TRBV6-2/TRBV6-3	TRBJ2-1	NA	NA	TGTGCCACCACCGGTACGAGCTCCTACAATGAGCAGTTCTTC	CATTGTSSYNEQFF
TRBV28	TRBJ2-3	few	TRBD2	TGTGCCAGCAGTTTGCCGACTAGCGAGGTTACAGATACGCAGTATTTT	CASSLPTSEVTDTQYF
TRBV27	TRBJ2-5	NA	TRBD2	TGTGCCAGCAGTTCCCCGACTAGCGCCACAGAGACCCAGTACTTC	CASSSPTSATETQYF
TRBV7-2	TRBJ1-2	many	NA	TGTGCCAGCAGCTTAGACCCCCGGGGTACGACTTATGGCTACACCTTC	CASSLDPRGTTYGYTF
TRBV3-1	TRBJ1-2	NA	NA	TGTGCCAGCAGCCAAGATCTTGCGGCAGGGACTTACTATGGCTACACCTTC	CASSQDLAAGTYYGYTF
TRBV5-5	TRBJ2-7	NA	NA	TGTGCCAGCAGCTGGCGGCAGGGGGGCACCTACGAGCAGTACTTC	CASSWRQGGTYEQYF
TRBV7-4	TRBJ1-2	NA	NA	TGTGCCAGCAGCTCGATGGATGGCTACACCTTC	CASSSMDGYTF
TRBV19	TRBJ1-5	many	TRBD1	TGTGCCAGTAGTATAACCGGGACAGGGACCCGGCCCCAGCATTTT	CASSITGTGTRPQHF
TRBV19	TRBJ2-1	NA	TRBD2	TGTGCCAGTAGTAGCGGGCTAGCGGCATACTCCTACAATGAGCAGTTCTTC	CASSSGLAAYSYNEQFF
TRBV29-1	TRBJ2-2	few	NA	TGCAGCGCCCTTGGGGAACCGAACACCGGGGAGCTGTTTTTT	CSALGEPNTGELFF
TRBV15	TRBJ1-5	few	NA	TGTGCCACCAAGGGGGGTAGGGGCATTCAGCCCCAGCATTTT	CATKGGRGIQPQHF
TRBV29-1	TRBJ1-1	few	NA	TGCAGCGTTGAAGGCGACAGTGCCACTGAAGCTTTCTTT	CSVEGDSATEAFF
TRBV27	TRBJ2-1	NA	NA	TGTGCCACTGGATCCCTAACTTTTAATGAGCAGTTCTTC	CATGSLTFNEQFF
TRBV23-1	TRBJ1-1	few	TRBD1	TGCGCCAGCGGCAGACAGGGATACTTATACCCTGAAGCTTTCTTT	CASGRQGYLYPEAFF
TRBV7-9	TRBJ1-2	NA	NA	TGTGCCAGCAGCTCTCCCGGCCGGTCTTGGGATGGCTACACCTTC	CASSSPGRSWDGYTF
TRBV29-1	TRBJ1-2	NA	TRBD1	TGCAGCGCCGAGTACAGGGGACTTGGCTACACCTTC	CSAEYRGLGYTF
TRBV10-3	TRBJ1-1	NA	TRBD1	TGTGCCATCAGTGATTTGACAGGGGTGGACACTGAAGCTTTCTTT	CAISDLTGVDTEAFF
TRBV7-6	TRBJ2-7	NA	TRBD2	TGTGCCAGCAGCTTAGGAGGGACTAGCGGCGAGCAGTACTTC	CASSLGGTSGEQYF
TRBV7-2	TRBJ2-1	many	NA	TGTGCCAGCAGTAGCGTGTCCTACAATGAGCAGTTCTTC	CASSSVSYNEQFF
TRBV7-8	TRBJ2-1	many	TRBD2	TGTGCCAGCAGTTTCCACCCGGGACTAGATTTGTCCTACAATGAGCAGTTCTTC	CASSFHPGLDLSYNEQFF
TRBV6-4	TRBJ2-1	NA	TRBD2	TGTGCCAGCAGTGACAAGATTAGCGGGGGGCACAATGAGCAGTTCTTC	CASSDKISGGHNEQFF
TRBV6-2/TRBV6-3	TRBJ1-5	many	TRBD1	TGTGCCAGCACCCAACTAGGGGGCGGCAATCAGCCCCAGCATTTT	CASTQLGGGNQPQHF
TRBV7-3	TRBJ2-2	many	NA	TGTGCCAGCAGCTTACTTTCCGGGGAGCTGTTTTTT	CASSLLSGELFF
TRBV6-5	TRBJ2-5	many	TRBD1	TGTGCCAGCAGTTACTCGGGACAGTTGGGAGAGACCCAGTACTTC	CASSYSGQLGETQYF
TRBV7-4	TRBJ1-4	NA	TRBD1	TGTGCCAGCAGTATTTCTCCGGGACAGGGCGAGGTGTTTTTT	CASSISPGQGEVFF
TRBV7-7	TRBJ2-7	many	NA	TGTGCTAGCAGCCCGTCAACAGGTTCCTACGAGCAGTACTTC	CASSPSTGSYEQYF
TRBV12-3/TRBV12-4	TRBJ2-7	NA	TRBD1	TGTGCCAGCAGTTACCGGGACAGGGTTGGCGAGCAGTACTTC	CASSYRDRVGEQYF
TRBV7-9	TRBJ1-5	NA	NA	TGTGCCAGCAGCTTAGGGACGGCAGGCAATCAGCCCCAGCATTTT	CASSLGTAGNQPQHF
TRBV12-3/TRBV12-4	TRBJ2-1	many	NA	TGTGCCAGCAGTAACCCTGCGAGCTCCTACAATGAGCAGTTCTTC	CASSNPASSYNEQFF
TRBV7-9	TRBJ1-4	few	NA	TGTGCCAGCAGCCGATCGGGGGCGAGGGAAAAACTGTTTTTT	CASSRSGAREKLFF
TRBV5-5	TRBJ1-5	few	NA	TGTGCCAGCAGCTTGGAGACGGGCGGTAATCAGCCCCAGCATTTT	CASSLETGGNQPQHF
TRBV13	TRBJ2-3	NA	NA	TGTGCCAGCGGCTGGACAGAAAGCACAGATACGCAGTATTTT	CASGWTESTDTQYF
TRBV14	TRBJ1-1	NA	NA	TGTGCCAGCAGCCAAGATTTACCCTGGACAGACGAAGCTTTCTTT	CASSQDLPWTDEAFF